The clone carrying this T cell receptor beta chain appeared many times. Its specificity is unknown. The data belong to a study of T cells after yellow fever vaccination. Turning to the study itself: Preparation of fractions with low cell numbers was performed using SMART-Seq v4 Ultra Low Input.

V gave up 5 bases and J gave up 4 bases; unmatched junction bases: 9. The CDR3 contains 15 residues. CDR1 and CDR2 from the germline V gene are SEHNR and FQNEAQ (reference sequence). General study points: Post-booster reappearance was seen for most primary-vaccination clones (roughly 96% CD4, about 90% CD8).

TCRdb analysed the 5' RACE reads with MiXCR anew, one entry per CDR3 protein. The data show some 110,000 distinct CDR3 sequences, 8.4% seen once. The rearrangement links TRBV7-9 to TRBJ2-7, with 9 bases that match TRBD1. The sample consisted of CD8+ T cells sorted from PBMCs, taken 45 days after the yellow fever booster vaccination. This clonotype originated in a young man who received the YFV17D yellow fever vaccine. The CDR3: CASSQGQGPLYEQYF. The DNA of the CDR3 is TGTGCCAGCAGCCAAGGACAGGGGCCTTTGTACGAGCAGTACTTC.